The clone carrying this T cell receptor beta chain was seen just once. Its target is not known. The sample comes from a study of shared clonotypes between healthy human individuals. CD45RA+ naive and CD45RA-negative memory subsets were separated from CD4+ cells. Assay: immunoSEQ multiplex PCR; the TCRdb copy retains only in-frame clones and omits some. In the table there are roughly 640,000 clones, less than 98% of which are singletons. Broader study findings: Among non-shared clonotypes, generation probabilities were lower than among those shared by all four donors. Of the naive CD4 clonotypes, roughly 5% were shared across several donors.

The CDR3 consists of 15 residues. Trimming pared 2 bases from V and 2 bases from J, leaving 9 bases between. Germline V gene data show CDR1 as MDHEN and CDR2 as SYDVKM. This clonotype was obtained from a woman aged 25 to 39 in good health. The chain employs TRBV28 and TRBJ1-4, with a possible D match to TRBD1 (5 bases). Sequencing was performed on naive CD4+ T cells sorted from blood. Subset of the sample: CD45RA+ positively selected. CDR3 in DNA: TGTGCCAGCAGTTTACAGGGAGCCACTAATGAAAAACTGTTTTTT. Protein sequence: CASSLQGATNEKLFF.